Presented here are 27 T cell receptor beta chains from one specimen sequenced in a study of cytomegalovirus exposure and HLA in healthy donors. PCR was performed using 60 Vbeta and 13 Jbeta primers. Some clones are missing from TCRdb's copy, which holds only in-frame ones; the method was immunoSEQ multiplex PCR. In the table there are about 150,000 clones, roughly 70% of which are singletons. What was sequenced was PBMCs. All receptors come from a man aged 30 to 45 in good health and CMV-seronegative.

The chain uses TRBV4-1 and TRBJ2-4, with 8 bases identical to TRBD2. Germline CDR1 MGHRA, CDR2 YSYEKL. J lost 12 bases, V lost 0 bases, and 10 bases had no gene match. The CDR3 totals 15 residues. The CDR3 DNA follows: TGCGCCAGCAGCCAAGAAATGCGGGAGGTTGAGGGTCAGTACTTC. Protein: CASSQEMREVEGQYF.

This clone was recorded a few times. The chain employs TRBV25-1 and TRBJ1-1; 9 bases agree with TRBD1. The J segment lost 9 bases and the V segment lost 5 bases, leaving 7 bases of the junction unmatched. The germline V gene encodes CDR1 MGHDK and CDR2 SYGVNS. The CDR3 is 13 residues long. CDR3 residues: CASSLGQGSQAFF. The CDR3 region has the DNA TGTGCCAGCAGTCTCGGACAGGGGTCACAAGCTTTCTTT.

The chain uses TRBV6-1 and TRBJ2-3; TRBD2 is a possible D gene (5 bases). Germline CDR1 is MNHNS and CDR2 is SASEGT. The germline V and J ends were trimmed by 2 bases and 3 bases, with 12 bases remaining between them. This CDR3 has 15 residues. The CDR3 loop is CASSEPESGTDTQYF. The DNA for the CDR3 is TGTGCCAGCAGTGAACCCGAGTCGGGAACAGATACGCAGTATTTT.

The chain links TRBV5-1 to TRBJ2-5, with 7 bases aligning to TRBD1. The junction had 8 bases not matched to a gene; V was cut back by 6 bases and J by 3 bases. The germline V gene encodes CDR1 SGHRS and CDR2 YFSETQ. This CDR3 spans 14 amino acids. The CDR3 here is CASTSGTAEETQYF. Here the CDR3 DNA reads TGCGCCAGCACCTCCGGGACAGCAGAAGAGACCCAGTACTTC.

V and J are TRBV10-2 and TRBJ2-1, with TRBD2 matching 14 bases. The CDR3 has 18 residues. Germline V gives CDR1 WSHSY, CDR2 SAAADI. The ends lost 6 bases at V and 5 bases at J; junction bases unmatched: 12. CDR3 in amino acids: CASRDLPGLAGVHNEQFF. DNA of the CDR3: TGCGCCAGCAGGGACCTTCCGGGACTAGCGGGAGTCCACAATGAGCAGTTCTTC.

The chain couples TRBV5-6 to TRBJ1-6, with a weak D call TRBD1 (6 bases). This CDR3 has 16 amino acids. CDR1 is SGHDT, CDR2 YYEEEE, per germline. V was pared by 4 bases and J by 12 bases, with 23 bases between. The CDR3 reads CASSPTPLRGGKPLHF. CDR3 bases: TGTGCCAGCAGCCCTACACCGCTGAGGGGGGGAAAACCCCTCCACTTT.

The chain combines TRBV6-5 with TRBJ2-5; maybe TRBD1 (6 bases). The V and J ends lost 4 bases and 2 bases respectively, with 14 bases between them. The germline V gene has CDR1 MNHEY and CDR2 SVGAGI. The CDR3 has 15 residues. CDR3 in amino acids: CASSSPGTRQETQYF. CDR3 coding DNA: TGTGCCAGCAGTTCCCCCGGGACAAGGCAAGAGACCCAGTACTTC.

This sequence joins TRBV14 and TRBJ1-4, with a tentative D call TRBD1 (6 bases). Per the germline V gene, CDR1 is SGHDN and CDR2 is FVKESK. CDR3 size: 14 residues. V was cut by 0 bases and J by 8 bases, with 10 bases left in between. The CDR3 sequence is CASSQDEGGEKLFF. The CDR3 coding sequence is TGTGCCAGCAGCCAAGATGAAGGGGGAGAAAAACTGTTTTTT. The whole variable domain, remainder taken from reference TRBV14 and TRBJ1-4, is EAGVTQFPSHSVIEKGQTVTLRCDPISGHDNLYWYRRVMGKEIKFLLHFVKESKQDESGMPNNRFLAERTGGTYSTLKVQPAELEDSGVYFCASSQDEGGEKLFFGSGTQLSVL.

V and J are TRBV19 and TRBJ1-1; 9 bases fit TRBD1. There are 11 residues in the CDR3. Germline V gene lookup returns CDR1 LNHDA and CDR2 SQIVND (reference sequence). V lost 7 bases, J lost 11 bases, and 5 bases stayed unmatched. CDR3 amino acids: CASNRGRKAFF. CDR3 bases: TGTGCCAGTAACAGGGGGCGCAAGGCTTTCTTT.

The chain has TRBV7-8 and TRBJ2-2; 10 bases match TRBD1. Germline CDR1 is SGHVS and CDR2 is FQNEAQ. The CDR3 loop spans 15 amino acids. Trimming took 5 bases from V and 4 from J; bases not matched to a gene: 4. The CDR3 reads CASSDDRGPTGELFF. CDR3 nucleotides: TGTGCCAGCAGCGATGACAGGGGGCCCACCGGGGAGCTGTTTTTT.

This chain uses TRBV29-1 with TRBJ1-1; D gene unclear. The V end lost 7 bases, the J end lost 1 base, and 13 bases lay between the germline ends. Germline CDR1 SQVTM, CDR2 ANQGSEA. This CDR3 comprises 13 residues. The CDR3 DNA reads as TGCAGCGCCGCGGCCAACTGGAACACTGAAGCTTTCTTT. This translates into CSAAANWNTEAFF.

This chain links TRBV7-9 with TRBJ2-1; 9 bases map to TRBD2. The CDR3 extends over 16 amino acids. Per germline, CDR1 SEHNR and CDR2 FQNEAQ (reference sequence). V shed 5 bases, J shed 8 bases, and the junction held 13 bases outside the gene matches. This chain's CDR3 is CASSTFRLAGLDEQFF. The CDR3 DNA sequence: TGTGCCAGCAGCACGTTCCGGCTAGCGGGATTAGATGAGCAGTTCTTC.

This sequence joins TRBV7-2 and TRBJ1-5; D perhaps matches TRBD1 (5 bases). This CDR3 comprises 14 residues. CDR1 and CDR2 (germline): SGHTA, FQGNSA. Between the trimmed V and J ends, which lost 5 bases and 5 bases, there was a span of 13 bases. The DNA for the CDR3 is TGTGCCAGCAGCGCCAGGGTAGATCATCAGCCCCAGCATTTT. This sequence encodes CASSARVDHQPQHF.

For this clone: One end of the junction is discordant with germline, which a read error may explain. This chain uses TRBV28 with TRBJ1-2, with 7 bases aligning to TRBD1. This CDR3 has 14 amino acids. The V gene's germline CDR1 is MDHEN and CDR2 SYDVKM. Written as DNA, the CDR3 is TGTGCCGGCAGATCCGGACAGGTGAGCTATGGCTACACCTTC. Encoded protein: CAGRSGQVSYGYTF.

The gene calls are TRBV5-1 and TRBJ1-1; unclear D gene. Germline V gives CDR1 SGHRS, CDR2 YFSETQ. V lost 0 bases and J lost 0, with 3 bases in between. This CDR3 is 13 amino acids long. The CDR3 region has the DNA TGCGCCAGCAGCTTGGGAGTGAACACTGAAGCTTTCTTT. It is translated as CASSLGVNTEAFF.

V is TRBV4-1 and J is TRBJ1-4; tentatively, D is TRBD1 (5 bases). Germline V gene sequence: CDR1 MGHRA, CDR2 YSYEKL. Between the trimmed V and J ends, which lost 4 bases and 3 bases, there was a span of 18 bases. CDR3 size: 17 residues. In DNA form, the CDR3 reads TGCGCCAGCAGCCGCCTCGTCCAGGGTTTGGCTAATGAAAAACTGTTTTTT. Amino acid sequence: CASSRLVQGLANEKLFF.

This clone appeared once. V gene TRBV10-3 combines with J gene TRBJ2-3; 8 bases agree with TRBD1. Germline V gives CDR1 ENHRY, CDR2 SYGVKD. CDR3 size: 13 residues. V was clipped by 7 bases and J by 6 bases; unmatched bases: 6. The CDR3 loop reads CAIKGQGGDTQYF. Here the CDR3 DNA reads TGTGCCATCAAAGGACAGGGTGGGGATACGCAGTATTTT.

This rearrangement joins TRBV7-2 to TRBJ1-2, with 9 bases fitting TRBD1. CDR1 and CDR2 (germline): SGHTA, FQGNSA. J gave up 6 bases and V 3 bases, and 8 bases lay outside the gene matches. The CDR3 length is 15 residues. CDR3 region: CASSFRRTGGDGYTF. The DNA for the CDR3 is TGTGCCAGCAGCTTCCGCAGAACAGGGGGCGATGGCTACACCTTC.

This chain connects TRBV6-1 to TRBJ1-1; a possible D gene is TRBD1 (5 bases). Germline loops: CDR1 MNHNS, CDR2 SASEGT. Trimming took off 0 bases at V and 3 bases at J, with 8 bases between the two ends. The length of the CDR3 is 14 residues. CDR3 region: CASSEAGEDTEAFF. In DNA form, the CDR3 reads TGTGCCAGCAGTGAAGCAGGGGAGGACACTGAAGCTTTCTTT.

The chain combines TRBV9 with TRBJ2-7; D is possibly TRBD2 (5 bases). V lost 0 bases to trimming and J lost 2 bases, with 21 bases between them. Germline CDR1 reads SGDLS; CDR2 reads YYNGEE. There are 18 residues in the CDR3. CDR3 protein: CASSVGTSTSGSAYEQYF. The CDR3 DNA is TGTGCCAGCAGCGTAGGGACTTCCACTAGTGGGTCGGCCTACGAGCAGTACTTC.

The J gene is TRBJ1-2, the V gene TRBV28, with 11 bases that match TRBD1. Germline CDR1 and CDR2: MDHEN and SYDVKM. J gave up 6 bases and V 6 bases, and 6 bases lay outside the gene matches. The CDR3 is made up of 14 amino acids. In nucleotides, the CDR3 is TGTGCCAGCAGCCCACGGACAGGGGGCAATGGCTACACCTTC. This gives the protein CASSPRTGGNGYTF.

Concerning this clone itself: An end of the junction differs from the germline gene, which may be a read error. In nucleotides, the CDR3 is TGTTCCAGCAGCTTAAGACAGGGGGCTTACGAGCAGTACTTC. The encoded protein is CSSSLRQGAYEQYF. The rearrangement joins TRBV7-9 to TRBJ2-7; TRBD1 matches 10 bases. Germline values: CDR1 SEHNR, CDR2 FQNEAQ (reference sequence). CDR3 length equals 14 residues. The whole variable domain, remainder taken from reference TRBV7-9 and TRBJ2-7, is DTGVSQNPRHKITKRGQNVTFRCDPISEHNRLYWYRQTLGQGPEFLTYFQNEAQLEKSRLLSDRFSAERPKGSFSTLEIQRTEQGDSAMYLCSSSLRQGAYEQYFGPGTRLTVT.

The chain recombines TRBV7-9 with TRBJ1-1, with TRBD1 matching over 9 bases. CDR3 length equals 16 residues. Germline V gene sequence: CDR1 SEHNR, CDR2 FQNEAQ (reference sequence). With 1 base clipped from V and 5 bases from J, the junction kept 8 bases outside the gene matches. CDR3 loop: CASSLGGTGIGTEAFF. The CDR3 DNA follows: TGTGCCAGCAGCTTAGGCGGGACAGGGATTGGGACTGAAGCTTTCTTT.

The CDR3 region is CASSLTTSGSYNEQFF. DNA of the CDR3: TGTGCCAGCAGCCTTACGACTAGCGGGAGCTACAATGAGCAGTTCTTC. V gene TRBV5-5 combines with J gene TRBJ2-1; 12 nucleotides match TRBD2. This CDR3 has 16 amino acids. Germline V gives CDR1 SGHKS, CDR2 YYEKEE (reference sequence). The J segment lost 3 bases and the V segment lost 4 bases, leaving 5 bases of the junction unmatched.

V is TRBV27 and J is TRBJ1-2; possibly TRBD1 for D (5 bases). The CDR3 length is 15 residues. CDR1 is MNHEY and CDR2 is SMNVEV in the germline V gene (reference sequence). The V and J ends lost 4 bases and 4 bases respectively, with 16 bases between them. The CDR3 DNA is TGTGCCAGCAGTTCCCAGGGCACCCTGAGCTATGGCTACACCTTC. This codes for CASSSQGTLSYGYTF.

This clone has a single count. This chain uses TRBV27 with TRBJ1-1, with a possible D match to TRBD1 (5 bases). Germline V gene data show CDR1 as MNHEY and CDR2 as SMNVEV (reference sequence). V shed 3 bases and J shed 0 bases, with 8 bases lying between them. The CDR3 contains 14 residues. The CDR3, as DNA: TGTGCCAGCAGTTTCCAGGGCCTGAACACTGAAGCTTTCTTT. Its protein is CASSFQGLNTEAFF.

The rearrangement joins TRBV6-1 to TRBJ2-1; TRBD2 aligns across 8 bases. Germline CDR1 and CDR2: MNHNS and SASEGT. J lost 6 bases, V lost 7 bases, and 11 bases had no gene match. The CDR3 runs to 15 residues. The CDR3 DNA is TGTGCCAGCACCAGCCCCGGGACTAGAAGCAATGAGCAGTTCTTC. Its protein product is CASTSPGTRSNEQFF.